Detailed here is one TCR beta chain. The target antigen is unknown. The record originates from a study of T cell responses to AZD1222 COVID-19 vaccine. General study points: Unmutated regions of variants are reportedly targeted by nearly half of spike-specific TCRs.

TCRdb keeps only in-frame clones here, not all; method: immunoSEQ multiplex PCR. The data show 160,000 or so clones, 94% seen once. This CDR3 is 16 amino acids long. Per germline, CDR1 MNHEY and CDR2 SMNVEV (reference sequence). Trimming took 1 base from V and 4 from J, leaving 16 bases between them. The origin of this receptor is an adult who received the AZD1222 COVID-19 vaccine. The specimen was peripheral blood, collected 28 days after the second AZD1222 dose. This chain uses TRBV27 with TRBJ1-1, with D tentatively TRBD1 (6 bases). DNA of the CDR3: TGTGCCAGCAGTTTATTGGGGGGCTCCAAGGTCACTGAAGCTTTCTTT. Its translation: CASSLLGGSKVTEAFF.